The clone carrying this T cell receptor (beta chain) has more than one count but fewer than ten. Antigen specificity is unknown. This entry belongs to a study of vaccination effects on CD4 cells after COVID-19. Points from the study as a whole: After vaccination of healthy people, only 1 of 255 vaccine-induced clones cross-reacted with common cold coronaviruses. Clones from infection and from vaccination both contracted markedly late after vaccination.

This table comes from immunoSEQ multiplex PCR, and its TCRdb copy is limited to in-frame clones, with some not included. The repertoire consists of under 55,000 clones, with more than 70% occurring once and the leading ten covering approximately 6%. Expansion of antigen-specific CD4+ T cells with viral peptide pools was carried out by the ViraFEST assay before sequencing. After more than 8 days in culture, the CD4+ T cells were isolated. All vaccine recipients tested negative for nucleocapsid antibodies and had never contracted SARS-CoV-2 infection. The material sequenced was CD4+ T cells from PBMCs cultured with HCoV-OC43 spike peptides, taken before COVID-19 vaccination. The subset here: HCoV-OC43 spike overlapping peptide pool stimulation. The receptor comes from a human donor who received a COVID-19 vaccine.

CDR3 DNA: TGCGCCAGCAGCCCTTCGGGACAGGGGGTGCAGCCCCAGCATTTT. This gives the protein CASSPSGQGVQPQHF. This chain connects TRBV4-1 to TRBJ1-5; TRBD1 agrees at 11 bases. CDR1 is MGHRA and CDR2 is YSYEKL in the germline V gene. The CDR3 runs 15 residues. After removal of 4 bases from V and 7 bases from J, the junction contained 6 bases not matched to a gene.